This T cell receptor (beta chain) was sequenced in a study of regulatory T cells in long-lasting Graves disease (dated by TCRdb to 2020 to 2023). At the level of the whole study: Patients with newly diagnosed Graves' disease had been on antithyroid drugs for under 3 months. Patients with persistent Graves' disease were compared with patients with newly diagnosed Graves' disease using TCR sequencing and RNA sequencing of peripheral blood. The study was registered as a clinical trial and conducted in China. A total of about 35 samples underwent TCR sequencing, from roughly 13 patients with persistent Graves' disease and 20 patients with newly diagnosed Graves' disease. The full study reports these points: Only peripheral blood was studied, because thyroid tissue, the primary lesion, was inaccessible. Sequencing and analysis were restricted to the TCR beta chain. Lower TCR Shannon entropy and fewer highly expanded clones were observed in persistent Graves' disease patients than in newly diagnosed patients, which suggested clonal expansion. Patients with persistent disease shared more public clonotypes (around 2,500) than newly diagnosed patients did (around 1,000). As a limitation, the authors acknowledged that the small sample size may reduce accuracy. TRBV28, TRBJ1-2 and TRBJ2-5 were preferentially used in persistent disease, while TRBV20-1 and TRBJ2-1 were favored in newly diagnosed disease.

CDR1 SGHRS and CDR2 YFSETQ were looked up in the germline V gene. Inclusive of the bounding cysteine and phenylalanine, the CDR3 is 15 residues long. Here the CDR3 DNA is all that survives: 45 bases in frame from base 1. The junction shows trimming of 3 bases on V and 6 bases on J, and the gene matches do not reach 9 bases of it. Preparation of the library involved multiplex PCR. The sample was run on an Illumina HiSeq 4000. CDR3 regions were amplified by Arm-PCR with iRepertoire HTBI primers to construct TCR beta libraries. Before sequencing, the PCR products underwent gel purification. As for the original processing: A total of some 60 TRBV and 14 TRBJ segments were identified across samples and were used for gene usage analysis of CDR3 amino acid clonotypes. Filtered high-quality paired reads were merged into contigs using COPE and FqMerger. Contigs were aligned with BLAST to IMGT TRBV, TRBD and TRBJ reference genes, and CDR3 was defined per IMGT. Any clonotype with a frequency above 0.1% was classified as a highly expanded clone. Shannon entropy served as the measure of repertoire diversity, while the Gini coefficient captured V-J evenness. Clonotypes shared by more than one individual were considered public. TCRdb handled the public reads itself, with Q25 trimming in fastp and clone calling in MiXCR, and kept productive beta chains. Rows are unified per CDR3 protein, each entry keeping the most common DNA and genes. V and J calls and clone size were set by TCRdb, not the authors. The sample records about 310,000 distinct CDR3 sequences, 15% to 20% of which are singletons. The ten largest clones capture roughly 35% of the sample.

This specimen's time point label, interpreted: newly diagnosed GD, antithyroid drugs for less than 3 months. For both TCR sequencing and RNA sequencing, RNA was extracted from PBMCs in TRIzol. Graves' disease was diagnosed according to American Thyroid Association guidelines. The patients came from an endocrinology department in Xi'an, China. Each patient gave about 10 milliliters of peripheral blood, collected in an EDTA anticoagulant tube. Ficoll Paque Plus density gradient separation was used to isolate PBMCs, and no further T cell sorting was performed. An Agilent 2100 Bioanalyzer and agarose gel were used to check RNA quality, while a NanoDrop 2000 measured RNA concentration. This clonotype was seen a handful of times. The clone's antigen remains unknown. No quality values exist for individual bases; no much larger clone is one base distant.

This receptor chain uses TRBV5-1 and TRBJ1-2, with 9 middle bases fitting TRBD1. This specimen consisted of peripheral blood mononuclear cells (PBMCs), obtained at new diagnosis, from a patient treated with antithyroid drugs. This receptor was taken from a female donor with Graves disease. The CDR3 protein: CASSSFRGTGNGYTF. The nucleotide sequence is TGCGCCAGCAGCTCTTTTCGGGGGACAGGGAATGGCTACACCTTC.